The 24 T cell receptor beta chains below were found in one sample sequenced in a study of a mutant IDH1 vaccine in newly diagnosed glioma. Time point of the sample: week 5, during vaccination. Each vaccine dose was 300 ug of mutant IDH1 20-mer peptide, with topical imiquimod. These TCRs are of unknown antigen specificity. Produced via immunoSEQ multiplex PCR; TCRdb's table is partial and in-frame only. This sample has about 42,000 clones, with 80% to 90% found just once. The sample in question was PBMCs, obtained from a glioma patient whose treatment included an IDH1 peptide vaccine. The receptor source for this set is a man in his forties with glioma.

This clone has just one count. The chain joins TRBV4-2 to TRBJ2-7, with no clear D. Germline-derived CDR1 and CDR2 are LGHNA and YNFKEQ. This CDR3 has 14 amino acids. Between the trimmed V and J ends, which lost 0 bases and 3 bases, there was a span of 9 bases. CDR3 DNA: TGTGCCAGCAGCCAAGATTACAGTTACTACGAGCAGTACTTC. Amino acids: CASSQDYSYYEQYF.

This clone was recorded once. V is TRBV11-2 and J is TRBJ1-2; D possibly corresponds to TRBD1 (5 bases). The CDR3 is 14 residues long. Germline assignment: CDR1 SGHAT and CDR2 FQNNGV. V lost 5 bases and J 5 bases, leaving 15 bases between the germline ends. The CDR3 DNA follows: TGTGCCAGCAGCCAAAGCGGGGGGATATATGGCTACACCTTC. It translates to CASSQSGGIYGYTF.

The chain links TRBV5-1 to TRBJ2-7; perhaps TRBD1 as D (6 bases). The germline V and J ends were trimmed by 2 bases and 3 bases, with 12 bases remaining between them. The CDR3 contains 14 residues. Germline CDR1 SGHRS, CDR2 YFSETQ. CDR3 sequence: CASSFLDRGYEQYF. DNA for the CDR3: TGCGCCAGCAGCTTCTTGGACAGAGGCTACGAGCAGTACTTC.

The V and J genes are TRBV7-9 and TRBJ2-1, with unresolved D. Germline lookup yields CDR1 SEHNR and CDR2 FQNEAQ (reference sequence). The CDR3 is made up of 11 amino acids. Trimming shortened V by 4 bases and J by 6 bases, and 4 bases separated the two germline ends. This CDR3 is CASSYSNEQFF. The CDR3 DNA is TGTGCCAGCAGCTATAGCAATGAGCAGTTCTTC.

This clone was found a few times. The chain has TRBV19 and TRBJ1-5; possible D gene TRBD1, 6 bases. The CDR3 sequence is 17 residues long. Trimming shortened V by 1 base and J by 0 bases, and 13 bases separated the two germline ends. Germline CDR1 is LNHDA and CDR2 is SQIVND (reference sequence). The CDR3 DNA is TGTGCCAGTAGTATAGTAGACAGGAGAAATAGCAATCAGCCCCAGCATTTT. Its protein product is CASSIVDRRNSNQPQHF.

The chain uses TRBV7-3 and TRBJ2-5; D is perhaps TRBD1 (5 bases). Germline lookup yields CDR1 SGHTA and CDR2 FQGTGA. The CDR3 has 13 amino acids. Trimming took off 5 bases at V and 5 bases at J, with 12 bases between the two ends. This CDR3 is CASSLQGRETQYF. DNA of the CDR3: TGTGCCAGCAGCCTCCAGGGTAGGGAGACCCAGTACTTC.

This CDR3 is CASTSSQGDTQYF. The CDR3 bases are TGTGCCAGCACCTCCTCCCAGGGAGATACGCAGTATTTT. The chain combines TRBV7-8 with TRBJ2-3; tentatively, D is TRBD1 (5 bases). V gave up 7 bases and J gave up 5 bases, with 13 bases separating them. The CDR3 length is 13 residues. Germline assignment: CDR1 SGHVS and CDR2 FQNEAQ.

The chain links TRBV18 to TRBJ2-5; possibly TRBD1 for D (6 bases). The CDR3 covers 16 residues. The ends were cut back, 0 bases at V and 2 bases at J, with 13 bases in the middle. The germline gives CDR1 KGHSH, CDR2 LQKENI. DNA of the CDR3: TGTGCCAGCTCACCACCTGGGACACCTTCTCAAGAGACCCAGTACTTC. Translating gives CASSPPGTPSQETQYF.

The chain uses TRBV19 and TRBJ2-5; D may match TRBD1 or TRBD2 (5 bases each). Per germline, CDR1 LNHDA and CDR2 SQIVND (reference sequence). Trimming shortened V by 5 bases and J by 4 bases, and 23 bases separated the two germline ends. The CDR3 has 17 amino acids. The CDR3 bases are TGTGCCAGTAGTTCCCTCCTCGGGACCGTAGTAACAGAGACCCAGTACTTC. It yields the protein CASSSLLGTVVTETQYF. The whole variable domain, filled in from reference TRBV19 and TRBJ2-5, reads DGGITQSPKYLFRKEGQNVTLSCEQNLNHDAMYWYRQDPGQGLRLIYYSQIVNDFQKGDIAEGYSVSREKKESFPLTVTSAQKNPTAFYLCASSSLLGTVVTETQYFGPGTRLLVL.

This rearrangement joins TRBV9 to TRBJ2-7; 10 bases line up with TRBD2. Germline CDR1 SGDLS, CDR2 YYNGEE. The CDR3 contains 15 residues. Trimming at V came to 7 bases and at J to 5 bases, leaving 12 bases not matched to a gene. CDR3 in amino acids: CASSPRSGRFNEQYF. The CDR3 DNA is TGTGCCAGCTCCCCCCGTAGCGGGAGGTTCAACGAGCAGTACTTC.

The gene calls are TRBV19 and TRBJ2-6, with a weak D call TRBD1 (5 bases). Germline V gives CDR1 LNHDA, CDR2 SQIVND (reference sequence). V was shortened by 7 bases and J by 0 bases, with 16 bases between the two germline ends. The CDR3 consists of 17 residues. CDR3 nucleotide sequence: TGTGCCAGTACCACGACAGCGACTGCCTCTGGGGCCAACGTCCTGACTTTC. This codes for CASTTTATASGANVLTF.

This chain uses TRBV10-3 with TRBJ2-7; 8 bases are shared with TRBD1. The length of the CDR3 is 13 residues. The V segment lost 7 bases and the J segment 2 bases; nucleotides outside the gene matches: 4. Germline V gives CDR1 ENHRY, CDR2 SYGVKD. CDR3 coding DNA: TGTGCCATCACACCGGGACAGGCCTACGAGCAGTACTTC. Its translation is CAITPGQAYEQYF.

This sequence joins TRBV25-1 and TRBJ2-7; TRBD1 matches 7 bases. The CDR3 is 10 residues long. The germline V gene encodes CDR1 MGHDK and CDR2 SYGVNS. J lost 7 bases, V lost 8 bases, and 2 bases had no gene match. The CDR3 is CASGTAEQYF. The CDR3 DNA reads TGTGCCAGCGGGACAGCGGAGCAGTACTTC.

The rearrangement links TRBV7-8 to TRBJ1-5; 7 bases match TRBD1. V shed 4 bases, J shed 6 bases, and the junction held 15 bases outside the gene matches. CDR3 length: 17 residues. From germline, CDR1 is SGHVS and CDR2 FQNEAQ. The DNA for the CDR3 is TGTGCCAGCAGCTCAGACCCGGGACCGCAGGGGGGTCAGCCCCAGCATTTT. Its translation: CASSSDPGPQGGQPQHF.

This chain joins TRBV7-6 and TRBJ1-2; the D gene is possibly TRBD1 (5 bases). Germline CDR1 reads SGHVS; CDR2 reads FNYEAQ. The CDR3 length is 15 residues. Trimming took 1 base from V and 4 from J, leaving 13 bases between them. CDR3 amino acids: CASSLDPRASYGYTF. CDR3 coding DNA: TGTGCCAGCAGCTTAGACCCCAGGGCTTCCTATGGCTACACCTTC. Full variable domain (rest looked up from reference TRBV7-6 and TRBJ1-2): GAGVSQSPRYKVTKRGQDVALRCDPISGHVSLYWYRQALGQGPEFLTYFNYEAQQDKSGLPNDRFSAERPEGSISTLTIQRTEQRDSAMYRCASSLDPRASYGYTFGSGTRLTVV.

The genes are TRBV7-9 and TRBJ2-5; D is undetermined. The CDR3 totals 16 residues. V was shortened by 1 base and J by 5 bases, with 17 bases between the two germline ends. CDR1 is SEHNR, CDR2 FQNEAQ, per germline (reference sequence). The CDR3 protein is CASSLDLGHRGETQYF. CDR3 DNA sequence: TGTGCCAGCAGCTTAGACTTAGGTCACCGTGGGGAGACCCAGTACTTC.

Comments on this clone: Other nucleotide sequences in the sample specify the same CDR3. The gene calls are TRBV5-1 and TRBJ1-5, with D uncertain. Germline V CDR1 and CDR2: SGHRS, YFSETQ. Trimming took 0 bases from V and 3 from J, leaving 7 bases between them. The CDR3 is 14 amino acids. The CDR3 nucleotides read TGCGCCAGCAGCTTGGACGGCCACAATCAGCCCCAGCATTTT. It specifies CASSLDGHNQPQHF. The whole variable domain, remainder taken from reference TRBV5-1 and TRBJ1-5, is KAGVTQTPRYLIKTRGQQVTLSCSPISGHRSVSWYQQTPGQGLQFLFEYFSETQRNKGNFPGRFSGRQFSNSRSEMNVSTLELGDSALYLCASSLDGHNQPQHFGDGTRLSIL.

The chain is built from TRBV19 and TRBJ1-5; D is undetermined. CDR1 is LNHDA, CDR2 SQIVND, per germline (reference sequence). V lost 8 bases to trimming and J lost 4 bases, with 9 bases between them. CDR3 length: 12 residues. Here the CDR3 DNA reads TGTGCCAGTTCCATGGGGAATCAGCCCCAGCATTTT. It translates to CASSMGNQPQHF.

V and J are TRBV12-5 and TRBJ2-7; TRBD1 aligns across 7 bases. CDR3 length equals 15 residues. Per germline, CDR1 LGHNT and CDR2 FRNRAP. After removal of 1 base from V and 1 base from J, the junction contained 4 bases not matched to a gene. In DNA, the CDR3 is TGTGCTAGTGGTTTGGCCCCAGGGGGTTCCTACGAGCAGTACTTC. Translated, it gives CASGLAPGGSYEQYF.

This clone appeared a single time. V usage is TRBV5-4 and J usage is TRBJ2-7; D possibly corresponds to TRBD2 (5 bases). V was pared by 3 bases and J by 1 base, with 8 bases between. The V gene's germline CDR1 is SGHNT and CDR2 YYREEE (reference sequence). The length of the CDR3 is 13 residues. Written as DNA, the CDR3 is TGTGCCAGCAGCTCCGGGAAATCCTACGAGCAGTACTTC. It is translated as CASSSGKSYEQYF.

This clone was seen once. The gene calls are TRBV6-1 and TRBJ1-2; TRBD1 aligns across 8 bases. Germline assignment: CDR1 MNHNS and CDR2 SASEGT. V dropped 6 bases and J dropped 5; count of bases not matched to a gene: 11. This CDR3 contains 15 residues. CDR3 sequence reads: CASSPRRGQEYGYTF. CDR3 DNA sequence: TGTGCCAGCAGCCCTCGTAGGGGACAGGAGTATGGCTACACCTTC.

The chain links TRBV4-1 to TRBJ2-5, with no clear D. With the DNA end fitting TRBJ2-7 better, the J assignment may be wrong. CDR3 length equals 15 residues. Germline lookup yields CDR1 MGHRA and CDR2 YSYEKL. In DNA, the CDR3 is TGCGCCAGCAGCCAAGAGTCCTGGAGCTCCTACGAGCAGTACTTC. Protein sequence: CASSQESWSSYEQYF.

The chain employs TRBV5-4 and TRBJ2-4, with TRBD1 matching 7 bases. Germline CDR1 is SGHNT and CDR2 is YYREEE (reference sequence). The CDR3 has 15 amino acids. V trimming: 4 bases; J trimming: 0 bases; junction bases outside the gene matches: 4. The DNA for the CDR3 is TGTGCCAGCAGCGGGACAGCCCTAGCCAAAAACATTCAGTACTTC. Translation gives CASSGTALAKNIQYF.

This rearrangement joins TRBV7-9 to TRBJ1-5; no firm D call. Per germline, CDR1 SEHNR and CDR2 FQNEAQ (reference sequence). V lost 5 bases to trimming and J lost 3 bases, with 11 bases between them. This CDR3 is 14 amino acids long. The CDR3 protein is CASSPGFVNQPQHF. CDR3 nucleotide sequence: TGTGCCAGCAGCCCCGGCTTTGTCAATCAGCCCCAGCATTTT. The full variable domain, its missing parts supplied by reference TRBV7-9 and TRBJ1-5, is DTGVSQNPRHKITKRGQNVTFRCDPISEHNRLYWYRQTLGQGPEFLTYFQNEAQLEKSRLLSDRFSAERPKGSFSTLEIQRTEQGDSAMYLCASSPGFVNQPQHFGDGTRLSIL.